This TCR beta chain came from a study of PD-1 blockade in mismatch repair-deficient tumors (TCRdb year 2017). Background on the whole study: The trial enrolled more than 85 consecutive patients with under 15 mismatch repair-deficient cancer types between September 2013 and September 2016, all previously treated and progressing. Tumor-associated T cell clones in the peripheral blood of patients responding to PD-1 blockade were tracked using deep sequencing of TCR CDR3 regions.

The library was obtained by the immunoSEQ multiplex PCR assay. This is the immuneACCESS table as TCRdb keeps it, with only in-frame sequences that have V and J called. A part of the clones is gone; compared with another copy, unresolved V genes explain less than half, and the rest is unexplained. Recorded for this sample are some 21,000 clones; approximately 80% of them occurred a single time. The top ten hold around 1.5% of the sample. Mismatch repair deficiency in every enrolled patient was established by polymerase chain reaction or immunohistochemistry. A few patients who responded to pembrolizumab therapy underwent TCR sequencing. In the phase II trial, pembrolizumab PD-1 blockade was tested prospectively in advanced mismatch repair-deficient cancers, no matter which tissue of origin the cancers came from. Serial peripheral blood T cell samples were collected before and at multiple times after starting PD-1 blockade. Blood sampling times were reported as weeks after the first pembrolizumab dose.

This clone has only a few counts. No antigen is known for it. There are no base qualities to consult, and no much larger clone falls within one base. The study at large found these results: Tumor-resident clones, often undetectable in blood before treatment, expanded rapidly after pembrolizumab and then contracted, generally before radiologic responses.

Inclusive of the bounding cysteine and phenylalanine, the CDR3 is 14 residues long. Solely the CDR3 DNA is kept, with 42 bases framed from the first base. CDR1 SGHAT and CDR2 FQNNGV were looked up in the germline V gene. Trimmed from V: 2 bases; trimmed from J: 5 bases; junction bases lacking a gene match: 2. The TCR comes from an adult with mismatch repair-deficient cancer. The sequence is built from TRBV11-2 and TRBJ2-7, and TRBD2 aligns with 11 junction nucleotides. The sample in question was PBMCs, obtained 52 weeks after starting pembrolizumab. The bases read TGTGCCAGCAGCTTAACTAGCGGGAGACACGAGCAGTACTTC. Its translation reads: CASSLTSGRHEQYF. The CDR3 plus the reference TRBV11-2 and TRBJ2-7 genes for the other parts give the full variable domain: EAGVAQSPRYKIIEKRQSVAFWCNPISGHATLYWYQQILGQGPKLLIQFQNNGVVDDSQLPKDRFSAERLKGVDSTLKIQPAKLEDSAVYLCASSLTSGRHEQYFGPGTRLTVT.